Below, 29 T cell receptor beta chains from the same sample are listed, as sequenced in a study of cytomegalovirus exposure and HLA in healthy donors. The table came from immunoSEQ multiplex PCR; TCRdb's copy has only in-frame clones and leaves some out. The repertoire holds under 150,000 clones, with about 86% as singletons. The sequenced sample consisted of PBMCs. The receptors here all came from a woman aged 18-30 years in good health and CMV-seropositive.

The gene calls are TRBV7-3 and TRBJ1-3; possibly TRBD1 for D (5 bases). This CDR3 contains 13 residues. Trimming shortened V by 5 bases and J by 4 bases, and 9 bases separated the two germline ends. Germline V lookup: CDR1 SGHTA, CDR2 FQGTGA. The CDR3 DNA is TGTGCCAGCAGCCCCGACAGCGGAAACACCATATATTTT. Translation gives CASSPDSGNTIYF.

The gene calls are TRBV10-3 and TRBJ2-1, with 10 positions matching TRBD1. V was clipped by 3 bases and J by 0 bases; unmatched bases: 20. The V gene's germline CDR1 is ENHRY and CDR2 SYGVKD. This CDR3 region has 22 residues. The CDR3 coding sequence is TGTGCCATCAGTGACCCGATAAAGGGGACAGGGGCTACCTACCGCTCCTACAATGAGCAGTTCTTC. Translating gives CAISDPIKGTGATYRSYNEQFF.

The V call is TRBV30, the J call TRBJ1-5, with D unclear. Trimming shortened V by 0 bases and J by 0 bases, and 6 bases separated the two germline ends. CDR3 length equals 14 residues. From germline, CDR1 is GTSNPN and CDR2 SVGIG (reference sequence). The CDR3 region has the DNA TGTGCCTGGAGTGTCTTAGCTAGCAATCAGCCCCAGCATTTT. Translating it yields CAWSVLASNQPQHF.

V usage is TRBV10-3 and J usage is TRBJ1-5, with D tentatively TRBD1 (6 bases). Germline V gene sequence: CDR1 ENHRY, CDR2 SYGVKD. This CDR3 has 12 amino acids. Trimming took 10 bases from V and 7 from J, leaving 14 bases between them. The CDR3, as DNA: TGTGCCAGTGGACAGTTCGGCCAGCCCCAGCATTTT. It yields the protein CASGQFGQPQHF.

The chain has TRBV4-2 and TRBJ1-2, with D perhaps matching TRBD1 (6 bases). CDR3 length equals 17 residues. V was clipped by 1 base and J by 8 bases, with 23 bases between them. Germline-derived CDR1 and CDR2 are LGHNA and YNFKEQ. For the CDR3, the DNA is TGTGCCAGCAGCCAAGCCGGAGGGGGGGTCCTTCTCGAAGGCTACACCTTC. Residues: CASSQAGGGVLLEGYTF.

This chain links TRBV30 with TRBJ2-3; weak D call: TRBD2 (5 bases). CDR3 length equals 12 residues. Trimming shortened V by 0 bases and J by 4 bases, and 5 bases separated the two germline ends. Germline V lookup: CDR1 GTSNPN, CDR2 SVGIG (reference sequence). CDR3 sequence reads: CAWSVGADTQYF. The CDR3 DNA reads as TGTGCCTGGAGTGTCGGGGCAGATACGCAGTATTTT.

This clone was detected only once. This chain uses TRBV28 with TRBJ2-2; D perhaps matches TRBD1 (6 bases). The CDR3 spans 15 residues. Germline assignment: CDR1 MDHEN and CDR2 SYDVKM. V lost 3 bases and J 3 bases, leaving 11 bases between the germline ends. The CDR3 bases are TGTGCCAGCAGTTTTTGGGGGCTTGACACCGGGGAGCTGTTTTTT. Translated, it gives CASSFWGLDTGELFF. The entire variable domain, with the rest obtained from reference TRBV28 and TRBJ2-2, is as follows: DVKVTQSSRYLVKRTGEKVFLECVQDMDHENMFWYRQDPGLGLRLIYFSYDVKMKEKGDIPEGYSVSREKKERFSLILESASTNQTSMYLCASSFWGLDTGELFFGEGSRLTVL.

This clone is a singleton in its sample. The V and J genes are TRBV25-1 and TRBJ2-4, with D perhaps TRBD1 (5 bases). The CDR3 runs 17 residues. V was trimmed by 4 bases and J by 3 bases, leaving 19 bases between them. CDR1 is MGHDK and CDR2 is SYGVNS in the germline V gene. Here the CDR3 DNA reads TGTGCCAGCAGTGCTGGTACACAGGTCCACCTCAAAAACATTCAGTACTTC. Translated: CASSAGTQVHLKNIQYF.

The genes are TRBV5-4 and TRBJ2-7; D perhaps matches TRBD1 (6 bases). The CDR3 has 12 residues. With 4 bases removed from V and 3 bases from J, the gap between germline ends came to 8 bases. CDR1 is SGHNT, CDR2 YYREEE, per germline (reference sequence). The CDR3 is CASSGQSYEQYF. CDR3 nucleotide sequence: TGTGCCAGCAGCGGACAGAGCTACGAGCAGTACTTC.

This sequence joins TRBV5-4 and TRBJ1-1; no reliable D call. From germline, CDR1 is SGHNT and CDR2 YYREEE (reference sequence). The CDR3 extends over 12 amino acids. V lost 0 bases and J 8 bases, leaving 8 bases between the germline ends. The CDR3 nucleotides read TGTGCCAGCAGCTTGGACAGACTAGAAGCTTTCTTT. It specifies CASSLDRLEAFF.

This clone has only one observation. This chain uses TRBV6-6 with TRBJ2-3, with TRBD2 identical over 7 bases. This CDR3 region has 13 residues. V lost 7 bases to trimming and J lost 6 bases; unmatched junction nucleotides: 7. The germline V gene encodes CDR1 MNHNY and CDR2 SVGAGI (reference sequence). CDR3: CASKGLSKDTQYF. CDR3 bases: TGTGCCAGCAAGGGACTAAGTAAGGATACGCAGTATTTT.

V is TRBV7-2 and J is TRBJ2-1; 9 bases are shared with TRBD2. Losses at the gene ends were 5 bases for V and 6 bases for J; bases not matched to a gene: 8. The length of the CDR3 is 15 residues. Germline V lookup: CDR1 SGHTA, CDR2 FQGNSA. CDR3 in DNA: TGTGCCAGCAGCGTCTATAGCGGGGGACCCAATGAGCAGTTCTTC. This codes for CASSVYSGGPNEQFF. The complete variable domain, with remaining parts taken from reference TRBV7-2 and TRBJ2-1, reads GAGVSQSPSNKVTEKGKDVELRCDPISGHTALYWYRQSLGQGLEFLIYFQGNSAPDKSGLPSDRFSAERTGGSVSTLTIQRTQQEDSAVYLCASSVYSGGPNEQFFGPGTRLTVL.

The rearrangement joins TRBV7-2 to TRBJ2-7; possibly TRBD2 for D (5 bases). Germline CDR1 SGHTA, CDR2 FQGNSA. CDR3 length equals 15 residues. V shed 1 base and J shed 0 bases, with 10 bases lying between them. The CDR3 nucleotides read TGTGCCAGCAGCTTAGATGGAGGAATCTCCTACGAGCAGTACTTC. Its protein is CASSLDGGISYEQYF.

CDR3 nucleotides: TGTGCCAGCAGCGTCCTGCCCTCAGGAAAACTGTTTTTT. Protein product: CASSVLPSGKLFF. The rearrangement joins TRBV5-4 to TRBJ1-4; D remains unclear. The CDR3 totals 13 residues. With 4 bases removed from V and 10 bases from J, the gap between germline ends came to 14 bases. Germline CDR1 SGHNT, CDR2 YYREEE (reference sequence).

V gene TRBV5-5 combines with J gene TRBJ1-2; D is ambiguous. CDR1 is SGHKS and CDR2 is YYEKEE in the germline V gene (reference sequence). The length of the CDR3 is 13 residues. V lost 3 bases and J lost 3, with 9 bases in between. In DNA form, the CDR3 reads TGTGCCAGCAGCTACCAAGAGGACTATGGCTACACCTTC. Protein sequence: CASSYQEDYGYTF. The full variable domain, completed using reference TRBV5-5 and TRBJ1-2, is DAGVTQSPTHLIKTRGQQVTLRCSPISGHKSVSWYQQVLGQGPQFIFQYYEKEERGRGNFPDRFSARQFPNYSSELNVNALLLGDSALYLCASSYQEDYGYTFGSGTRLTVV.

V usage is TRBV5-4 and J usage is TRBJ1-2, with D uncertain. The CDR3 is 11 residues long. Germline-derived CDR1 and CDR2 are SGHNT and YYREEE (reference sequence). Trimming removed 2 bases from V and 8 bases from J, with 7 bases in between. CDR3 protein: CASSFPGGYTF. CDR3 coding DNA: TGTGCCAGCAGCTTTCCGGGGGGCTACACCTTC. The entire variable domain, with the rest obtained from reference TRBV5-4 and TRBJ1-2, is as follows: ETGVTQSPTHLIKTRGQQVTLRCSSQSGHNTVSWYQQALGQGPQFIFQYYREEENGRGNFPPRFSGLQFPNYSSELNVNALELDDSALYLCASSFPGGYTFGSGTRLTVV.

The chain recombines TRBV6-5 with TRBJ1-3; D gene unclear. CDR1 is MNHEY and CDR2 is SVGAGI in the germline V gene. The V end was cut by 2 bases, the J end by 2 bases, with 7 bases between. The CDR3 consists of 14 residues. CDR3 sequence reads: CASSYPGAGNTIYF. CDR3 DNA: TGTGCCAGCAGTTACCCGGGAGCTGGAAACACCATATATTTT.

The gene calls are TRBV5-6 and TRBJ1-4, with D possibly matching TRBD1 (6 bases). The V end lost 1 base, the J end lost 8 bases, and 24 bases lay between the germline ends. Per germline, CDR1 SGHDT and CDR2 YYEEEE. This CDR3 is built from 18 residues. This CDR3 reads CASSLLSGGGVRLEKLFF. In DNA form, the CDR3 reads TGTGCCAGCAGCTTGTTATCGGGGGGCGGGGTACGCCTCGAAAAACTGTTTTTT.

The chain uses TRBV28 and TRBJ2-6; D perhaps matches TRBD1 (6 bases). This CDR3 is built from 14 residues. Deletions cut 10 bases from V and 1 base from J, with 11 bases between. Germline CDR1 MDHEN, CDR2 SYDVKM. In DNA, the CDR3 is TGTGCCACCCCGACAGGATCTGGGGCCAACGTCCTGACTTTC. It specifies CATPTGSGANVLTF.

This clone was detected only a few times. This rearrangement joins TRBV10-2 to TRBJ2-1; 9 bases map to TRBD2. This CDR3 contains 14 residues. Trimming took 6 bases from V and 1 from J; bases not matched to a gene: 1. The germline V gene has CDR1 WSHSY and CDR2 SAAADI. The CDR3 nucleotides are TGCGCCAGCAGAGCGGGGGGATCCTACAATGAGCAGTTCTTC. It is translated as CASRAGGSYNEQFF.

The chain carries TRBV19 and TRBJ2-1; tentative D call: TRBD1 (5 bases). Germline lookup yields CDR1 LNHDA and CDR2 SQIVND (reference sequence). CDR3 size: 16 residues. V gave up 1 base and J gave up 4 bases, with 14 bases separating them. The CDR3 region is CASSIAGPRGYNEQFF. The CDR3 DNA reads TGTGCCAGTAGTATAGCCGGCCCAAGGGGATACAATGAGCAGTTCTTC.

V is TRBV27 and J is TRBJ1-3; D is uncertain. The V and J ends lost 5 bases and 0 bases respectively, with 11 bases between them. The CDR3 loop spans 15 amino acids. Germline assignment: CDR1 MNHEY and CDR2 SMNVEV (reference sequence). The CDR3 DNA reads TGTGCCAGCAGTCGAGAGAAAAGCTCTGGAAACACCATATATTTT. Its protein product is CASSREKSSGNTIYF.

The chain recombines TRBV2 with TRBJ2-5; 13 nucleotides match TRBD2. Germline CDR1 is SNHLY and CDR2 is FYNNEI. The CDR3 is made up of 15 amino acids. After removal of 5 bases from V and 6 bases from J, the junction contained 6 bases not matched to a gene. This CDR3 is CASSSGTSGMKTQYF. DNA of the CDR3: TGTGCCAGCAGTTCCGGGACTAGCGGGATGAAGACCCAGTACTTC.

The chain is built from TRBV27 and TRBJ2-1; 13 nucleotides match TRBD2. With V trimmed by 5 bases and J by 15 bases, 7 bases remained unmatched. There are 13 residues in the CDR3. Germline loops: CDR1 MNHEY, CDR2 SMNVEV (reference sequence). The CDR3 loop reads CASSVTSGGVPFF. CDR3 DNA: TGTGCCAGCAGTGTTACTAGCGGGGGGGTCCCGTTCTTC.

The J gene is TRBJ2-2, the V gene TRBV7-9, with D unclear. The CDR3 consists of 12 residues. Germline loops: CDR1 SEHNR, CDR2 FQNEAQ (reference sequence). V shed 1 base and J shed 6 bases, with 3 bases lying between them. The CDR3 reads CASSLVSGELFF. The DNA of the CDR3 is TGTGCCAGCAGCTTAGTCTCCGGGGAGCTGTTTTTT.

DNA of the CDR3: TGTGCCTGGAGTTATAGCGGGGCAAACTACGAGCAGTACTTC. Amino acids: CAWSYSGANYEQYF. This chain joins TRBV30 and TRBJ2-7; 8 bases are a match to TRBD2. The CDR3 runs 14 residues. V was pared by 2 bases and J by 3 bases, with 6 bases of the junction left unmatched. Germline CDR1 is GTSNPN and CDR2 is SVGIG (reference sequence).

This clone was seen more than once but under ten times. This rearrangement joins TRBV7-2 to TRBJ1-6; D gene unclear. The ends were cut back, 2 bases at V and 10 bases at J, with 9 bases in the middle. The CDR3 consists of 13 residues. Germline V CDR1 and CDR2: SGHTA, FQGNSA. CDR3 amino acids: CASSLSARSPLHF. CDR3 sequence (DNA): TGTGCCAGCAGCTTAAGTGCGAGATCACCCCTCCACTTT.

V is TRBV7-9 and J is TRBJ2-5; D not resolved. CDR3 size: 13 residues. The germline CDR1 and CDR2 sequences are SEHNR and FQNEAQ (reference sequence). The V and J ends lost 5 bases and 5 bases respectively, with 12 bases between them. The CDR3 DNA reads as TGTGCCAGCAGCGTTTTGACAACGGAGACCCAGTACTTC. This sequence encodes CASSVLTTETQYF.

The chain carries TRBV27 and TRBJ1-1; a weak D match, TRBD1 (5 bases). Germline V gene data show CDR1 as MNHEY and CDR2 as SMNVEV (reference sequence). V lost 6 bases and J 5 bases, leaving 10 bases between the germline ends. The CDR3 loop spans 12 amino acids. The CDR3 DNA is TGTGCCAGCAGCCCTTCAGGGACTGAAGCTTTCTTT. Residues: CASSPSGTEAFF.